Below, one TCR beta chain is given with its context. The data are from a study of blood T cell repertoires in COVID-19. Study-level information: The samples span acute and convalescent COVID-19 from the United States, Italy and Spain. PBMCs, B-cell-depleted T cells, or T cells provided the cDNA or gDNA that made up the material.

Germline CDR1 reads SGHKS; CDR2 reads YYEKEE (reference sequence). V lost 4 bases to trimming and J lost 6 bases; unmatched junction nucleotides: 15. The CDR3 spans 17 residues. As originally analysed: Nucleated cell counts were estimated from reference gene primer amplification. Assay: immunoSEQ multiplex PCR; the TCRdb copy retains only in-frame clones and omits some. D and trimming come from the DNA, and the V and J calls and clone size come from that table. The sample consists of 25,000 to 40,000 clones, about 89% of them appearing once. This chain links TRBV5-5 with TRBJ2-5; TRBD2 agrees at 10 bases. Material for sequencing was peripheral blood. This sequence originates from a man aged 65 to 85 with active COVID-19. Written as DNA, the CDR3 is TGTGCCAGCAGCCCGTTCCCCCTAGCGGGAGAGGTAAAGACCCAGTACTTC. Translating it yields CASSPFPLAGEVKTQYF.